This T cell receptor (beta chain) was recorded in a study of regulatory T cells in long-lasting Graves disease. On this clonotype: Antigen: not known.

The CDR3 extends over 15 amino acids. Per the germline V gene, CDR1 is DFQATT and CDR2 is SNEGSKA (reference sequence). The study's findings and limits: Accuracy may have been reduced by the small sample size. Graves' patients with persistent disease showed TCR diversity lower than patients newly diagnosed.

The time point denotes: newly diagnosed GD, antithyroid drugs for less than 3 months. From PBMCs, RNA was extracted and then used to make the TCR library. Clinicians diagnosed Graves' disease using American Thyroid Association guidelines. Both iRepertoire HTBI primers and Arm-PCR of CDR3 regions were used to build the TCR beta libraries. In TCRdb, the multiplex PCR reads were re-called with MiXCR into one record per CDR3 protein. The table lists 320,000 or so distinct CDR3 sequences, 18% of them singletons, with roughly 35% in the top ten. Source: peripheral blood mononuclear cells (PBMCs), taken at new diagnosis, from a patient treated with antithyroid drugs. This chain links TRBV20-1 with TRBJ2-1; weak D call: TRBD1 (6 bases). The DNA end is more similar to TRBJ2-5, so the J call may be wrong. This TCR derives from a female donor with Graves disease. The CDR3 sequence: CSATGQKASQETQYF. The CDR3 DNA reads TGCAGTGCTACCGGACAGAAAGCCTCCCAAGAGACCCAGTACTTC.